Listed below are T cell receptor beta chains from one sample, sequenced in a study of T cells after yellow fever vaccination. TCRdb fed the 5' RACE reads into MiXCR, producing one record per CDR3 protein. The table includes roughly 180,000 distinct CDR3 sequences, 5.5% to 8% detected once. The specimen comprised CD4+ T cells sorted from PBMCs, sampled on the day of the first yellow fever vaccination. These receptors all stem from a man between 18 and 29 years old who received the YFV17D yellow fever vaccine. Both conserved end residues are part of each CDR3. D genes are given only for firm matches. For some rows the clone size is stated as once, few or many, or as a class when expanded; others skip it.

V: TRBV3-1
size: many
D: -
J: TRBJ2-5
DNA: TGTGCCAGCAGCCAATTGGGGAGCGGCCAAGAGACCCAGTACTTC
CDR3: CASSQLGSGQETQYF

V: TRBV5-1
size: few
D: TRBD1
J: TRBJ2-3
DNA: TGCGCCAGCAGCCGAGGACAGGGAGTAGATACGCAGTATTTT
CDR3: CASSRGQGVDTQYF

V: TRBV5-1
size: many
D: -
J: TRBJ2-3
DNA: TGCGCCAGCAGCTTGGCGGGGGCCGCCGGGACAGATACGCAGTATTTT
CDR3: CASSLAGAAGTDTQYF

V: TRBV6-5
size: many
D: TRBD1
J: TRBJ1-1
DNA: TGTGCCAGCAATGTACGACAGGGATCGGAAGCTTTCTTT
CDR3: CASNVRQGSEAFF

V: TRBV12-3/TRBV12-4
size: few
D: -
J: TRBJ1-2
DNA: TGTGCCAGCAGTTTAAGGCCAGGGCGCGGCTATGGCTACACCTTC
CDR3: CASSLRPGRGYGYTF

V: TRBV18
size: many
D: -
J: TRBJ2-5
DNA: TGTGCCAGCTCACCACCGTTAAGTGGGGCCGCGGAGACCCAGTACTTC
CDR3: CASSPPLSGAAETQYF

V: TRBV6-1
size: many
D: -
J: TRBJ2-3
DNA: TGTGCCAGCAGGGTACAGGGTTTTAGCACAGATACGCAGTATTTT
CDR3: CASRVQGFSTDTQYF

V: TRBV6-5
size: -
D: -
J: TRBJ2-3
DNA: TGTGCCAGCAGTTACTCTCTCCAGGGTGGAGATACGCAGTATTTT
CDR3: CASSYSLQGGDTQYF

V: TRBV6-2/TRBV6-3
size: few
D: -
J: TRBJ1-2
DNA: TGTGCCAGCACCACTGGGGGTGGCTACACCTTC
CDR3: CASTTGGGYTF

V: TRBV6-5
size: many
D: TRBD2
J: TRBJ2-1
DNA: TGTGCCAGCAGTTACTCGATAGCGGGGGGCGGTGAGCAGTTCTTC
CDR3: CASSYSIAGGGEQFF

V: TRBV29-1
size: many
D: -
J: TRBJ2-1
DNA: TGCAGCGTTGATGAGAGCAGAACCGCGACCCATGAGCAGTTCTTC
CDR3: CSVDESRTATHEQFF

V: TRBV11-3
size: few
D: TRBD1
J: TRBJ2-1
DNA: TGTGCCAGCAGCTTATCCGGACAGGGGGGCGATGAGCAGTTCTTC
CDR3: CASSLSGQGGDEQFF

V: TRBV6-1
size: many
D: -
J: TRBJ2-3
DNA: TGTGCCAGCAGTGAAAGGAGGGTCACAGATACGCAGTATTTT
CDR3: CASSERRVTDTQYF

V: TRBV6-1
size: few
D: TRBD2
J: TRBJ2-5
DNA: TGTGCCAGCAGTGAATTAGGCGGGGGGGCCTCAGAGACCCAGTACTTC
CDR3: CASSELGGGASETQYF

V: TRBV6-1
size: many
D: -
J: TRBJ1-1
DNA: TGTGCCAGCAGCCCAACTCGGGGCGGTAACACTGAAGCTTTCTTT
CDR3: CASSPTRGGNTEAFF

V: TRBV3-1
size: -
D: -
J: TRBJ1-3
DNA: TGTGCCAGCAGCCAGGACAGCTCTGGAAACACCATATATTTT
CDR3: CASSQDSSGNTIYF

V: TRBV10-3
size: -
D: -
J: TRBJ1-2
DNA: TGTGCCATCAGTGATGCCAGACACTATGGCTACACCTTC
CDR3: CAISDARHYGYTF

V: TRBV12-3/TRBV12-4
size: many
D: -
J: TRBJ2-4
DNA: TGTGCCAGCAGTTTCGGTGGGGTTCAGTACTTC
CDR3: CASSFGGVQYF

V: TRBV9
size: few
D: TRBD2
J: TRBJ2-7
DNA: TGTGCCAGCAGCGTAGGGTCGAGCGGGGACTACGAGCAGTACTTC
CDR3: CASSVGSSGDYEQYF